The subject of this entry is one T cell receptor (beta chain). There are many counts of this clonotype. This receptor's antigen is unknown. No qualities accompany the bases; no much larger clone lies one base away. A patient counted as having stable Graves' hyperthyroidism if no progression to ophthalmopathy occurred over 18 months of follow-up. Hyperthyroidism patients were newly diagnosed, with disease duration under 2 months, and aged 18 to 65 years. Exclusion was applied to patients with uncontrolled infections, other autoimmune diseases, pregnancy or lactation. Diagnoses were established on the basis of clinical symptoms, serum thyroxine and TRAb, thyroid ultrasound, and orbital computed tomography. PBMCs were isolated from about 9.1 ml of fresh peripheral blood by Ficoll-Paque density gradient centrifugation. Total RNA was extracted using Trizol reagent, and RNA quality was assessed on an Agilent 2100 Bioanalyzer.

The TCR beta CDR3 regions were amplified from the RNA transcripts. A first-round RT-PCR of the TCR CDR3 used the HTBI primer set with the Qiagen OneStep RT-PCR kit. Libraries were constructed in a second round of multiplex PCR, after which size selection and purification were performed. The libraries were sequenced on an Illumina HiSeq2000 using paired-end 100 bp reads. Processing in the source paper ran as follows. SOAPnuke was used to process the raw data, removing reads that contained adapters or uncalled bases, had a mean Phred below 15, or lacked an exact match to the constant primer or identifier. COPE v1.2.5 was used to merge high-quality paired reads, and clonotypes were defined as unique nucleotide sequences. Clonotypes were aligned to IMGT TRBV, TRBD and TRBJ reference segments using MiTCR v1.1. The analysis included only V-J combinations with a frequency above 0.0001, which together covered roughly 99% of the repertoires. The TCS score was defined as the ratio of F50 (clonal expansion) to E x V (chaos), calculated using BLOSUM62-based TCRdist between CDR3 peptides within each V-J. Welch's t-statistics and random forest reduced several hundred V-J features to 13, which were used in a naive Bayes classifier (R e1071). In-frame beta chains were kept once TCRdb had trimmed the public reads at Q25 with fastp and called clones with MiXCR. Rows are unified per CDR3 protein, each entry keeping the most common DNA and genes. None of the V and J calls come from the authors' own analysis; TCRdb made them. For this sample the table gives 500,000 to 750,000 distinct CDR3 sequences, of which 15% to 18% were detected only once. The biggest ten clones account for around 7.5% of the sample.

The germline V gene sets CDR1 to ENHRY and CDR2 to SYGVKD. The CDR3 numbers 14 residues from cysteine through phenylalanine. Of all the DNA, just the CDR3 is kept, 42 bases in frame from base 1. Germline trimming: 4 bases from V, 4 bases from J; junction bases outside gene matches: 3. The sample is drawn from a study of T cells in Graves' hyperthyroidism and ophthalmopathy (dated by TCRdb to about 2019). In the study overall: Peripheral blood was sampled at the time of initial diagnosis, prior to any treatment. To identify TCR V-J signatures that set the groups apart, the researchers used a discovery cohort of 90 to 100 patients, made up of approximately 43 with Graves' ophthalmopathy and about 55 with stable Graves' hyperthyroidism. Prospective prediction of ophthalmopathy was tested in an independent validation cohort consisting of under 20 hyperthyroidism patients and around 16 patients who later progressed to ophthalmopathy. The approximately 90 discovery patients were divided at random into training and test sets in a 7:3 ratio. In several Graves' hyperthyroidism patients, the study also compared T-cell repertoires from thyroid tissue with T-cell repertoires from blood. After sampling, hyperthyroidism patients received methimazole starting at 30 mg daily, and ophthalmopathy patients received high-dose intravenous methylprednisolone. The paper reports TCR Vbeta CDR3 sequencing of roughly 140 peripheral blood samples: under 45 ophthalmopathy, 75 to 80 hyperthyroidism and around 17 progressor patients.

Paper-wide results and their limitations: In validation, the model predicted progression to ophthalmopathy with 65% to 71% sensitivity and 72% to 75% specificity, a median of 6.5 months before onset. Most expanded thyroid clonotypes (frequency above 0.001) were also found in blood, which suggests that blood repertoires may mirror thyroid immune responses. A model built on a 13 V-J signature distinguished ophthalmopathy from stable hyperthyroidism, reaching roughly 88% sensitivity and about 81% specificity in cross-validation and 80%/75% in testing. Sample size was not statistically predetermined, and investigators were not blinded to group allocation.

The source of this sequence is a woman under 40 with Graves' hyperthyroidism. Sequencing used blood. This receptor chain uses TRBV10-3 and TRBJ2-3; 9 central bases correspond to TRBD2. The DNA is TGTGCCATCAGTGTTCTAGCGGGATCAGATACGCAGTATTTT. This gives the protein CAISVLAGSDTQYF.